The T cell receptor beta chain under discussion was sequenced for a study of CD8+CD57+ T cells in acquired aplastic anemia. CDR3 and TCR beta VDJ profiling relied on a genomic DNA template. TCRdb reprocessed the reads via MiXCR and lists one record per CDR3 protein. This table has more than 250,000 distinct CDR3 sequences, 55% to 65% appearing once. Sequencing was performed on sorted CD4+, CD8+, or CD8+CD57+ T cells (not recorded which) from PBMCs. The receptor comes from a human donor with severe aplastic anemia or a healthy control (not recorded which).

The CDR3 spells CASNPTLHISPLHF. CDR3 coding DNA: TGTGCCAGCAACCCGACTCTGCATATTTCACCCCTCCACTTT. The chain employs TRBV7-2 and TRBJ1-6, with D unclear. Trimming pared 7 bases from V and 9 bases from J, leaving 16 bases between. Germline CDR1 is SGHTA and CDR2 is FQGNSA. The CDR3 contains 14 residues. The entire variable domain, with the rest obtained from reference TRBV7-2 and TRBJ1-6, is as follows: GAGVSQSPSNKVTEKGKDVELRCDPISGHTALYWYRQSLGQGLEFLIYFQGNSAPDKSGLPSDRFSAERTGGSVSTLTIQRTQQEDSAVYLCASNPTLHISPLHFGNGTRLTVT.